One sample yielded the 7 T cell receptor beta chains listed below, sequenced in a study of blood T cell repertoires in COVID-19. Assay used: immunoSEQ multiplex PCR; TCRdb lists only in-frame clones, some missing. The table shows 250,000 to 350,000 clones, with more than 70% occurring only once. The sample comprised peripheral blood. The receptors stem from a woman in her thirties with COVID-19, enrolled during active disease.

This clone was seen only once. The V call is TRBV4-2, the J call TRBJ2-7, with TRBD1 identical over 9 bases. This CDR3 is 17 amino acids long. Germline trimming cut 2 bases from V and 0 bases from J; bases unmatched to any gene: 8. CDR1 and CDR2 from the germline V gene are LGHNA and YNFKEQ. CDR3 in DNA: TGTGCCAGCAGCCAAATGACTGGACAGGGGATCTCCTACGAGCAGTACTTC. Its protein product is CASSQMTGQGISYEQYF.

The CDR3 sequence: CALIGATSGESSYNEQFF. The CDR3, as DNA: TGTGCCTTGATAGGGGCGACTAGCGGGGAGAGCTCCTACAATGAGCAGTTCTTC. The chain uses TRBV30 and TRBJ2-1; 11 bases fit TRBD2. V dropped 7 bases and J dropped 0; count of bases not matched to a gene: 14. Per germline, CDR1 GTSNPN and CDR2 SVGIG (reference sequence). The CDR3 consists of 18 residues.

The rearrangement links TRBV6-2 or TRBV6-3 to TRBJ1-5, with 7 bases matching TRBD1. CDR1 and CDR2 from the germline V gene are MNHEY and SVGEGT. V was pared by 0 bases and J by 1 base, with 3 bases of the junction left unmatched. The CDR3 is 16 amino acids. This CDR3 reads CASSYSKTGSNQPQHF. The CDR3 nucleotides are TGTGCCAGCAGTTACTCGAAGACAGGGAGCAATCAGCCCCAGCATTTT.

The V gene is TRBV3-1 (or the pseudogene TRBV3-2), the J gene TRBJ2-7, with 7 positions matching TRBD1. Germline V gives CDR1 LGHDT, CDR2 YNNKEL (reference sequence). The CDR3 loop spans 14 amino acids. V lost 3 bases and J lost 3; bases outside the gene matches: 5. The CDR3: CASSQTRDSYEQYF. In DNA, the CDR3 is TGTGCCAGCAGCCAGACCCGGGACAGCTACGAGCAGTACTTC.

The chain is built from TRBV25-1 and TRBJ1-1, with D possibly matching TRBD1 (5 bases). The CDR3 loop spans 13 amino acids. Germline V gives CDR1 MGHDK, CDR2 SYGVNS. Between the trimmed V and J ends, which lost 4 bases and 6 bases, there was a span of 12 bases. This CDR3 is CASSGRGNSEAFF. The CDR3 DNA reads as TGTGCCAGCAGTGGTAGGGGAAACTCTGAAGCTTTCTTT.

The chain recombines TRBV28 with TRBJ1-5, with TRBD1 matching 9 bases. Germline CDR1 MDHEN, CDR2 SYDVKM. This CDR3 contains 15 residues. The ends lost 5 bases at V and 7 bases at J; junction bases unmatched: 9. The CDR3 region has the DNA TGTGCCAGCAGTCCCGGGACAGGGTTAGGACAGCCCCAGCATTTT. Translated, it gives CASSPGTGLGQPQHF.

The genes are TRBV28 and TRBJ2-5, with 7 nucleotides matching TRBD2. V shed 2 bases, J shed 2 bases, and the junction held 8 bases outside the gene matches. The germline CDR1 and CDR2 sequences are MDHEN and SYDVKM. This CDR3 is built from 16 residues. CDR3 sequence: CASSLVQRGPQETQYF. As DNA, the CDR3 is TGTGCCAGCAGTTTAGTACAGCGGGGACCGCAAGAGACCCAGTACTTC.